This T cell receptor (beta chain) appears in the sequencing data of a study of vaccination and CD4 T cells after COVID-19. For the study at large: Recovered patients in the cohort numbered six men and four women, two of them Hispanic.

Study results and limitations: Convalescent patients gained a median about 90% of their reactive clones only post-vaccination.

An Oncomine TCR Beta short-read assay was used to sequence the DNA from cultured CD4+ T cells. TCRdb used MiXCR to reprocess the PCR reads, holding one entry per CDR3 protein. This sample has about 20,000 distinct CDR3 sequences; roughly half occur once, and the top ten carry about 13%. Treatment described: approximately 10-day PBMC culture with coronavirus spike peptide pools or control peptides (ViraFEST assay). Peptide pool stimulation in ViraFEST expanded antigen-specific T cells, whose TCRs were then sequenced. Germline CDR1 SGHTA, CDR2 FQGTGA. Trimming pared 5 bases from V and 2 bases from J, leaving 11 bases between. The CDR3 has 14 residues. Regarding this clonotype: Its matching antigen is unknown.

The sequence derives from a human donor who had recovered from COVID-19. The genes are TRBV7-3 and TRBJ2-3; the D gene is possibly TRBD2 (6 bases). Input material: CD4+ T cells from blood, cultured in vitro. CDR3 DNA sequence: TGTGCCAGCAGCCGGACTACCTCCACAGATACGCAGTATTTT. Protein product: CASSRTTSTDTQYF.